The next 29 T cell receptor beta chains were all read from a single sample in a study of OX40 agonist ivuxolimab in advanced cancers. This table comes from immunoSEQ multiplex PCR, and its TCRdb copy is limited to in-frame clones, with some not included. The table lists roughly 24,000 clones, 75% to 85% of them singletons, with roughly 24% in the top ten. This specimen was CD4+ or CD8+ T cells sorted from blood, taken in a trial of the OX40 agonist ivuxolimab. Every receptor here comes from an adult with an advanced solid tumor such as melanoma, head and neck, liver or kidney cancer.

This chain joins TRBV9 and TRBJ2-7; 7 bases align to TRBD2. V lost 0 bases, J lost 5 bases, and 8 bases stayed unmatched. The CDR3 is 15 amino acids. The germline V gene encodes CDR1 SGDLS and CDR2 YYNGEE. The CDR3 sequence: CASSVVSGGLNEQYF. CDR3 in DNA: TGTGCCAGCAGCGTAGTTTCGGGGGGATTGAACGAGCAGTACTTC.

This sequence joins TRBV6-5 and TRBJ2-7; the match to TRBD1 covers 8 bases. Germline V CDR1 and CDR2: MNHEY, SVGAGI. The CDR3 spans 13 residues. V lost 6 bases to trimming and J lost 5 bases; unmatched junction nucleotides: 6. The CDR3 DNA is TGTGCCAGCAGGAACGGACAGGGCCACGAGCAGTACTTC. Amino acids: CASRNGQGHEQYF.

DNA of the CDR3: TGTGCCAGCAGCGAATGGGTCCCACAGGGTAGAAACACCGGGGAGCTGTTTTTT. This sequence encodes CASSEWVPQGRNTGELFF. This chain links TRBV5-6 with TRBJ2-2; D is possibly TRBD1 (6 bases). V lost 4 bases, J lost 2 bases, and 21 bases lay in between. Germline V gene sequence: CDR1 SGHDT, CDR2 YYEEEE. The CDR3 length is 18 residues.

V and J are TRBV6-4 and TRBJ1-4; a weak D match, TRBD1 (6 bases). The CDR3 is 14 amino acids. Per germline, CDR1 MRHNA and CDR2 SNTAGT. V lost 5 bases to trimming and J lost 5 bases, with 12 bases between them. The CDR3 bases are TGTGCCAGCAGTTACAAGGGGGAAAATGAAAAACTGTTTTTT. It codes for CASSYKGENEKLFF.

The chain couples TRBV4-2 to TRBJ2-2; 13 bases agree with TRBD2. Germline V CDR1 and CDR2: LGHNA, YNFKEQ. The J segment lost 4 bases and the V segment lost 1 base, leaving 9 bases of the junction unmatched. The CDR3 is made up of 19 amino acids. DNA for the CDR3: TGTGCCAGCAGCCAAGGCAGTACGGGACTAGCGGGGACCACCGGGGAGCTGTTTTTT. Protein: CASSQGSTGLAGTTGELFF.

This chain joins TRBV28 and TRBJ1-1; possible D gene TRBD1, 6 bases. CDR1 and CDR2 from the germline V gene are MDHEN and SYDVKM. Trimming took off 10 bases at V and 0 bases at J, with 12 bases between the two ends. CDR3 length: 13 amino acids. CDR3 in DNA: TGTGCCACCGAGGGGGGAATGAACACTGAAGCTTTCTTT. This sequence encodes CATEGGMNTEAFF.

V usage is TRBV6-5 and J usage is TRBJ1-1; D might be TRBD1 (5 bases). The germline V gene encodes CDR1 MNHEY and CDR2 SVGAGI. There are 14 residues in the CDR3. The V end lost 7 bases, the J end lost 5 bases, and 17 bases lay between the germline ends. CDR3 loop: CASTPLEGVTEAFF. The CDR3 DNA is TGTGCCAGCACCCCCCTCGAAGGGGTAACTGAAGCTTTCTTT.

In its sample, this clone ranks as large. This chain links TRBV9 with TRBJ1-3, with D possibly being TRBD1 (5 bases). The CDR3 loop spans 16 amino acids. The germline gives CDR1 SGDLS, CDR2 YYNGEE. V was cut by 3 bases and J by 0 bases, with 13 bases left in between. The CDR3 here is CASSGTGLISGNTIYF. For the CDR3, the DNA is TGTGCCAGCAGCGGAACGGGACTTATCTCTGGAAACACCATATATTTT.

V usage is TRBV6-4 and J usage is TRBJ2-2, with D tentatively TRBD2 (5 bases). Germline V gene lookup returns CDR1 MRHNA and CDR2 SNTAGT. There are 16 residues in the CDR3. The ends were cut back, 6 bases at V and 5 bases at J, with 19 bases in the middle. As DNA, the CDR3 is TGTGCCAGCAGCCCCCGGGGTCTCGTTGGAACCGGGGAGCTGTTTTTT. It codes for CASSPRGLVGTGELFF.

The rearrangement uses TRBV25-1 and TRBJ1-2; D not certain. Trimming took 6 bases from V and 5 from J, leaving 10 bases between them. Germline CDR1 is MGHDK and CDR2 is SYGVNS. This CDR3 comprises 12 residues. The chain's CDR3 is CASSPMGYGYTF. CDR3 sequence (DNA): TGTGCCAGCAGCCCCATGGGGTATGGCTACACCTTC.

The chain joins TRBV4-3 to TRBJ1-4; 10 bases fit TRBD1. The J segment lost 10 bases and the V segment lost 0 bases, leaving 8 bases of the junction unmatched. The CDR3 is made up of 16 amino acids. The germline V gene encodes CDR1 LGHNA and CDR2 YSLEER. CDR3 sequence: CASSQEIGTGVLKLFF. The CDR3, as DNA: TGCGCCAGCAGCCAAGAAATCGGGACAGGGGTATTAAAACTGTTTTTT.

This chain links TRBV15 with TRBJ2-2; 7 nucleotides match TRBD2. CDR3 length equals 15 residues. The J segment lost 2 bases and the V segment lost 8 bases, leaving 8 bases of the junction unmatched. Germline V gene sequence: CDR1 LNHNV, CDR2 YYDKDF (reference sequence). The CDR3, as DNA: TGTGCCACCCGCCGACTAGCCGAAAACACCGGGGAGCTGTTTTTT. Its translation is CATRRLAENTGELFF.

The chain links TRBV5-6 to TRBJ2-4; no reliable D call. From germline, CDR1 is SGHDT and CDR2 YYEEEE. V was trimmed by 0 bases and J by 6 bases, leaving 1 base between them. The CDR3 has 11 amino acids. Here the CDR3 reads CASSLGNIQYF. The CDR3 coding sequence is TGTGCCAGCAGCTTGGGAAACATTCAGTACTTC.

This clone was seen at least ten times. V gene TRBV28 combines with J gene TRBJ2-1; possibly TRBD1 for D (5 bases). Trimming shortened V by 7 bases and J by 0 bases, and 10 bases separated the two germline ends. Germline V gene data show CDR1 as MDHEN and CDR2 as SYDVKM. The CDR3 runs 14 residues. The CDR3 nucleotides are TGTGCCAGCAAGGGGTCTAGCTCCTACAATGAGCAGTTCTTC. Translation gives CASKGSSSYNEQFF.

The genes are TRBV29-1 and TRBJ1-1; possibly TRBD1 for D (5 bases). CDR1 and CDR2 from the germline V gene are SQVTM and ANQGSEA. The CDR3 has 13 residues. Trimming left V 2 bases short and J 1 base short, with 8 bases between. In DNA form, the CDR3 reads TGCAGCGTTGAACGACAGACGAACACTGAAGCTTTCTTT. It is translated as CSVERQTNTEAFF.

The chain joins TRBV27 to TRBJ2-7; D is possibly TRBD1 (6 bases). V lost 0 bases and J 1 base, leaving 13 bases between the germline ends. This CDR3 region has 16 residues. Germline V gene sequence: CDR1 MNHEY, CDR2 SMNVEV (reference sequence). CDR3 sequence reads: CASSLSTGAISYEQYF. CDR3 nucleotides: TGTGCCAGCAGTTTATCGACAGGCGCGATTTCCTACGAGCAGTACTTC.

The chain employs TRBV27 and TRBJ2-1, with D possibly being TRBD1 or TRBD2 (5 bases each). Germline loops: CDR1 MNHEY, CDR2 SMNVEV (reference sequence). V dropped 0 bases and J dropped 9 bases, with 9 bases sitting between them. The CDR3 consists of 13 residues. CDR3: CASSLSGVREQFF. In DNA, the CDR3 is TGTGCCAGCAGTTTATCGGGGGTCCGTGAGCAGTTCTTC.

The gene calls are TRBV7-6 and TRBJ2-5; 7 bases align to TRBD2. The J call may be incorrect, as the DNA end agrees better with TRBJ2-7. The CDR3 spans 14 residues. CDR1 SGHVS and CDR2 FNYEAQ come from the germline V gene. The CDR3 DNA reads TGTGCCAGCAGCTTTGGCGGGAGCTCCTACGAGCAGTACTTC. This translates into CASSFGGSSYEQYF.

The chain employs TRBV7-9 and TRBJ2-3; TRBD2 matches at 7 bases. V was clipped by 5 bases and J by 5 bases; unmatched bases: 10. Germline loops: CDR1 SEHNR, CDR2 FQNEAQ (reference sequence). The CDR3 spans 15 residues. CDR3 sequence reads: CASSPGGTTQDTQYF. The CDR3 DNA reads TGTGCCAGCAGCCCCGGAGGGACTACACAAGATACGCAGTATTTT.

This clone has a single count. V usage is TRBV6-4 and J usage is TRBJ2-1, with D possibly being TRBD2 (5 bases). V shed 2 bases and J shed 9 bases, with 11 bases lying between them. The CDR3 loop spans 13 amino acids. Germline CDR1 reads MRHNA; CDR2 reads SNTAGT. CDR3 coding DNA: TGTGCCAGCAGTGACCGGGATGCTGGTGAGCAGTTCTTC. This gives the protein CASSDRDAGEQFF.

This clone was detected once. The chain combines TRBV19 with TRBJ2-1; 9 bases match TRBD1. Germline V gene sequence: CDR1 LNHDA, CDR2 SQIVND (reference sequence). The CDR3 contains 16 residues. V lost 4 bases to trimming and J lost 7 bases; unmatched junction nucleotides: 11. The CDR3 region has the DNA TGTGCCAGTAGTAACCGGGACAGGGATGTAGGGAATGAGCAGTTCTTC. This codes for CASSNRDRDVGNEQFF. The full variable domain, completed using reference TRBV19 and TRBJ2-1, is DGGITQSPKYLFRKEGQNVTLSCEQNLNHDAMYWYRQDPGQGLRLIYYSQIVNDFQKGDIAEGYSVSREKKESFPLTVTSAQKNPTAFYLCASSNRDRDVGNEQFFGPGTRLTVL.

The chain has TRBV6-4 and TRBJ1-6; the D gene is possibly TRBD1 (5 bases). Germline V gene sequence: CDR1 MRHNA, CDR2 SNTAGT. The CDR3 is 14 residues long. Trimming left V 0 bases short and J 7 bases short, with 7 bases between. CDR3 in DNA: TGTGCCAGCAGTGACTCGCAGGGAAATTCACCCCTCCACTTT. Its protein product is CASSDSQGNSPLHF.

The CDR3 protein is CASSHTQGEEQFF. The CDR3 DNA sequence: TGTGCCAGTAGTCATACTCAAGGAGAAGAGCAGTTCTTC. The V gene is TRBV19, the J gene TRBJ2-1; D gene unclear. Trimming removed 5 bases at V and 10 bases at J, with 15 bases between. This CDR3 comprises 13 residues. Germline V gene data show CDR1 as LNHDA and CDR2 as SQIVND (reference sequence).

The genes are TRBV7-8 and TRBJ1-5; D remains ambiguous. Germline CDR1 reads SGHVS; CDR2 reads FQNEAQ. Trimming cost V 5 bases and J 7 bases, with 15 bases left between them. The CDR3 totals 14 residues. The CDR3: CASSLGEGRQPQHF. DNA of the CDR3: TGTGCCAGCAGCCTAGGAGAAGGGCGACAGCCCCAGCATTTT.

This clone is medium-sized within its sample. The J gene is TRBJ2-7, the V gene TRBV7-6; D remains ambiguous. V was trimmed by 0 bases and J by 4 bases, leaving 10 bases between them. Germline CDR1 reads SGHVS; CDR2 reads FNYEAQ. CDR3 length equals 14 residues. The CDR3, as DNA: TGTGCCAGCAGCTTAGCCACCACGGATTACGAGCAGTACTTC. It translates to CASSLATTDYEQYF.

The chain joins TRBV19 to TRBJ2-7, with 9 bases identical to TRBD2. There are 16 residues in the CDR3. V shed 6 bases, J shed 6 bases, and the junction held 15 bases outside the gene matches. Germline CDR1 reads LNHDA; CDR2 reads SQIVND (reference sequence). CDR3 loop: CASRNLASGDTSEQYF. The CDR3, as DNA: TGTGCCAGTAGGAACCTGGCTAGCGGGGATACCTCCGAGCAGTACTTC. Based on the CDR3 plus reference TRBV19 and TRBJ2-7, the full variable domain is DGGITQSPKYLFRKEGQNVTLSCEQNLNHDAMYWYRQDPGQGLRLIYYSQIVNDFQKGDIAEGYSVSREKKESFPLTVTSAQKNPTAFYLCASRNLASGDTSEQYFGPGTRLTVT.

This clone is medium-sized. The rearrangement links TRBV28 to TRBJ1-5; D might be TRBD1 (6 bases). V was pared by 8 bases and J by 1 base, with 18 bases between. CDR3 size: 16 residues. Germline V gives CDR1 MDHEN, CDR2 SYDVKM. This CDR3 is CASRRGQDRSNQPQHF. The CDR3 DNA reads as TGTGCCAGCCGTCGCGGGCAAGACAGGAGCAATCAGCCCCAGCATTTT.

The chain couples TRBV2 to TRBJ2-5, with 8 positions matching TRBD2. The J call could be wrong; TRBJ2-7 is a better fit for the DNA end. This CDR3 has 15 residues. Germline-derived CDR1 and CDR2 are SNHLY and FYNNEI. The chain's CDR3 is CASSEASGGYYEQYF. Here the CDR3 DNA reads TGTGCCAGCAGTGAAGCGAGCGGGGGATACTACGAGCAGTACTTC.

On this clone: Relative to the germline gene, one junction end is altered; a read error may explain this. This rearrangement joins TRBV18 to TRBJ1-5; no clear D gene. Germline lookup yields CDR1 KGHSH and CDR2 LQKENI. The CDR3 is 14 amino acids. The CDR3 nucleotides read TGTGCCAGCTCACCGGACGGAGGGAATCCGCCCCAGCATTTT. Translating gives CASSPDGGNPPQHF.